Listed below are T cell receptor beta chains from one sample, sequenced in a study of CD8 T cells in Susac syndrome. TCRdb itself ran the immunoSEQ multiplex PCR reads through MiXCR, one entry per CDR3 protein. Of a few hundred thousand distinct CDR3 sequences in the sample, around 83% are singletons; the top ten hold approximately 0.12%. The sequenced sample was CD8+ T cells from PBMCs. These TCRs come from a human donor with multiple sclerosis. Each CDR3 is given with its conserved first and last residue. D genes are given only for firm matches. Size values are once, few and many counts, or a class for expanded clones, and some rows have none.

clone size | J gene | V gene | D gene | CDR3 DNA | CDR3 protein
once | TRBJ2-5 | TRBV5-1 | - | TGCGCCAGCAGCTCCCTCATGCAAGAGACCCAGTACTTC | CASSSLMQETQYF
- | TRBJ2-1 | TRBV14 | - | TGTGCCAGCAGCCAAGTAGCCTGGTGGGTCTACAATGAGCAGTTCTTC | CASSQVAWWVYNEQFF
once | TRBJ1-5 | TRBV10-3 | - | TGTGCCATCAGGGAGACAGGAGCGATCGATCAGCCCCAGCATTTT | CAIRETGAIDQPQHF
- | TRBJ1-2 | TRBV5-6 | TRBD1 | TGTGCCAGCAGCGCCAAAGACAGGGAGGGCCTAGCTAACTATGGCTACACCTTC | CASSAKDREGLANYGYTF
- | TRBJ2-3 | TRBV12-3/TRBV12-4 | - | TGTGCCAGCAGTCCAGGAGAAAGCACAGATACGCAGTATTTT | CASSPGESTDTQYF
- | TRBJ2-7 | TRBV12-3/TRBV12-4 | - | TGTGCCAGCACCAACGGCCACCCCGAGCAGTACTTC | CASTNGHPEQYF
- | TRBJ2-1 | TRBV30 | - | TGTGCCTGGAAAAGGGGGAGAAGCTCCTACAATGAGCAGTTCTTC | CAWKRGRSSYNEQFF
- | TRBJ2-3 | TRBV27 | TRBD2 | TGTGCCAGCAGTTTCTCCCCCTTGTTTGACGGGAGGGCCATTATGGATACGCAGTATTTT | CASSFSPLFDGRAIMDTQYF
- | TRBJ2-3 | TRBV20-1 | - | TGCAGTGCTAGAGGTCTGTTCGGGGCCAGCACAGATACGCGGTATTTT | CSARGLFGASTDTRYF
- | TRBJ1-4 | TRBV2 | TRBD1 | TGTGCCAGCGGACAGGGGGCGGTGGATTGGCTGTTTTTT | CASGQGAVDWLFF
- | TRBJ2-7 | TRBV29-1 | TRBD1 | TGCAGCGTCTCCGACCCCGGGACAGGGAACTCCTACGAGCAGTACTTC | CSVSDPGTGNSYEQYF
- | TRBJ2-7 | TRBV5-1 | - | TGCGCCAGCAGCTTGTCGTGGGGTTACGAGCAGTACTTC | CASSLSWGYEQYF
- | TRBJ2-7 | TRBV4-2 | - | TGTGCCAGCAGCCAAGAAGGTATCCCCGGTGCCTACGAGCAGTACTTC | CASSQEGIPGAYEQYF
- | TRBJ2-7 | TRBV5-1 | TRBD2 | TGCGCCAGCAGCTCGCTCCGGGAGGGGCAGGCGTACGAGCAGTACTTC | CASSSLREGQAYEQYF
few | TRBJ1-1 | TRBV2 | - | TGTGCCAGCAGTTATAACACGAACACTGAAGCTTTCTTT | CASSYNTNTEAFF
- | TRBJ2-1 | TRBV5-4 | TRBD2 | TGTGCCAGCAGCCCGCCCGGGACTAGCGGGAGCTATGAGCAGTTCTTC | CASSPPGTSGSYEQFF
- | TRBJ2-7 | TRBV28 | TRBD2 | TGTGCCAGCAGGTTGGTCGGGGGGATAGACGAGCAGTACTTC | CASRLVGGIDEQYF
- | TRBJ2-3 | TRBV30 | TRBD1 | TGTGCCTGGAGTCCCGGACAGGGGGCTGTCGCAGATACGCAGTATTTT | CAWSPGQGAVADTQYF
- | TRBJ2-1 | TRBV27 | TRBD2 | TGTGCCAGCAGTCTAGCGGGAGGGCTATATGAGCAGTTCTTC | CASSLAGGLYEQFF
- | TRBJ1-2 | TRBV5-4 | - | TGTGCCAGCAGACCCGATGGGGCGGTCAGCCCTAGAGGCTACACCTTC | CASRPDGAVSPRGYTF
once | TRBJ1-2 | TRBV19 | - | TGTGCCAGTACCTTCCGGGGGATCTATGGCTACACCTTC | CASTFRGIYGYTF
once | TRBJ2-1 | TRBV19 | TRBD2 | TGTGACAGTAGTATAGGGGCGGGAGGCTACAATGAGCAGTTCTTC | CDSSIGAGGYNEQFF
- | TRBJ2-1 | TRBV19 | - | TGTGCCAGTAGTATGGCGGATACATACAATGAGCAGTTCTTC | CASSMADTYNEQFF
- | TRBJ2-2 | TRBV4-1 | - | TGCGCCAGCAGCCAACGAGACTCCTTCGGGACCGGGGAGCTGTTTTTT | CASSQRDSFGTGELFF
- | TRBJ1-2 | TRBV27 | TRBD1 | TGTGCCAGCAGTTTATCGGGACAGGGGGAAGTTAACTATGGCTACACCTTC | CASSLSGQGEVNYGYTF
- | TRBJ2-7 | TRBV10-3 | - | TGTGCCATCAGTGAGTCGACGCCTACCTACGAGCAGTACTTC | CAISESTPTYEQYF
- | TRBJ2-1 | TRBV15 | TRBD2 | TGTGCCACCAGCAGAGTACCGGGAGGGGGTTTAGTCAATGAGCAGTTCTTC | CATSRVPGGGLVNEQFF
- | TRBJ2-5 | TRBV5-8 | - | TGTGCCAGCAGCTTCGAGGGGGGGGAGACCCAGTACTTC | CASSFEGGETQYF
- | TRBJ2-6 | TRBV9 | - | TGTGCCAGCAGCGTTAACCGAGACCACTCTGGGGCCAACGTCCTGACTTTC | CASSVNRDHSGANVLTF
- | TRBJ1-1 | TRBV6-5 | - | TGTGCCAGCAGTTACTCGATAGGGGGAAACACTGAAGCTTTCTTT | CASSYSIGGNTEAFF
- | TRBJ1-2 | TRBV19 | - | TGTGCCAGTAGTATACGAGATGGCTACACCTTC | CASSIRDGYTF
once | TRBJ2-1 | TRBV11-2 | - | TGTGCCAGCAGCTTAGACGGACAATTGAGCTCCTACAATGAGCAGTTCTTC | CASSLDGQLSSYNEQFF
- | TRBJ2-7 | TRBV20-1 | - | TGCAGTGCTAGAGCCAGGGACACTCTGTATGCCTACGAGCAGTACTTC | CSARARDTLYAYEQYF
- | TRBJ2-7 | TRBV27 | - | TGTGCCAGCAGTCCCCTGGGTCAGTTCTCCTACGAGCAGTACTTC | CASSPLGQFSYEQYF
- | TRBJ2-7 | TRBV11-2 | TRBD1 | TGTGCCAGCAGCTTAGGACAGGGGCAGAACTTC | CASSLGQGQNF
- | TRBJ2-1 | TRBV4-1 | - | TGCGCCAGCAGCCAAGATTTTGAGACACCTTTTTACAATGAGCAGTTCTTC | CASSQDFETPFYNEQFF
once | TRBJ2-3 | TRBV2 | TRBD1 | TGTGCCAGCAGTGATAGGAAGGACAGGGTCACAGATACGCAGTATTTT | CASSDRKDRVTDTQYF
few | TRBJ2-1 | TRBV27 | TRBD2 | TGTGCCAGCAGGCTAGCGGGAGTAGGCAATGAGCAGTTCTTC | CASRLAGVGNEQFF
- | TRBJ1-1 | TRBV5-1 | TRBD1 | TGCGCCAGCAGCTTGCAGGGACAGCCTGAAGCTTTCTTT | CASSLQGQPEAFF
- | TRBJ1-1 | TRBV11-1 | - | TGTGCCAGCAGCTTATCGGAGGACGGGGCTTTCTTT | CASSLSEDGAFF
once | TRBJ2-7 | TRBV12-3/TRBV12-4 | TRBD1 | TGTGCCAGCAGTTTCGCGGGACAGGAGAACGAGCAGTACTTC | CASSFAGQENEQYF
- | TRBJ1-5 | TRBV28 | - | TGTGCCAGCAGTTTAAGCCAGGGAGACAGCAATCAGCCCCAGCATTTT | CASSLSQGDSNQPQHF
once | TRBJ2-7 | TRBV4-1 | - | TGCGCCAGCAGCCAAGATTGGCAGGCTACCTACGAGCAGTACTTC | CASSQDWQATYEQYF
- | TRBJ2-2 | TRBV27 | - | TGTGCCAGCAGCAGACGGGCGAACACCGGGGAGCTGTTTTTT | CASSRRANTGELFF
- | TRBJ2-7 | TRBV15 | - | TGTGCCACCAGCAGAGATGTACGCGAGCAGTACTTC | CATSRDVREQYF
- | TRBJ2-1 | TRBV20-1 | TRBD2 | TGCAGTGCGCACCCCCTAGCGGGGGAAGGGAATGAGCAGTTCTTC | CSAHPLAGEGNEQFF
- | TRBJ1-2 | TRBV29-1 | - | TGCAGCGTTCTGACCCCCGAGGACTATGGCTACACCTTC | CSVLTPEDYGYTF
- | TRBJ1-1 | TRBV27 | TRBD1 | TGTGCCAGCAGTTTAACCGGGACAGGTCATGAAGCTTTCTTT | CASSLTGTGHEAFF
once | TRBJ1-2 | TRBV5-4 | - | TGTGCCAGCAGCTTTTCACAATCTAACTATGGCTACACCTTC | CASSFSQSNYGYTF
- | TRBJ1-1 | TRBV5-8 | - | TGTGCCAGCAGCTTAACGGCTGAGAGCGCTTTCTTT | CASSLTAESAFF
- | TRBJ2-1 | TRBV27 | TRBD2 | TGTGCCAGCAGTTTAAGGACTAGTCTTGCTGAGCAGTTCTTC | CASSLRTSLAEQFF
- | TRBJ2-2 | TRBV11-2 | - | TGTGCCAGCAGCGCAGGAATCCGGGAGCTGTTTTTT | CASSAGIRELFF
- | TRBJ2-7 | TRBV28 | - | TGTGCCAGCACTCTAAGACAGGCCTACGAGCAGTACTTC | CASTLRQAYEQYF
few | TRBJ2-7 | TRBV12-3/TRBV12-4 | - | TGTGCCAGCAGCCACTATGACTCCTACGAGCAGTACTTC | CASSHYDSYEQYF
- | TRBJ1-2 | TRBV7-9 | - | TGTGCCAGCAGCCCGGATCTCAAGCCCGGCTACACCTTC | CASSPDLKPGYTF
- | TRBJ1-5 | TRBV5-6 | - | TGTGCCAGCAGCTTGTATGGAAGTCAGCCCCAGCATTTT | CASSLYGSQPQHF
- | TRBJ2-7 | TRBV2 | TRBD2 | TGTGCCAGCTCCGGCCTGTCGACTAGCCCATTCTACGAGCAGTACTTC | CASSGLSTSPFYEQYF
- | TRBJ2-7 | TRBV12-3/TRBV12-4 | - | TGTGCCAGCAGTTTAGAAGGGCACTACGAGCAGTACTTC | CASSLEGHYEQYF
- | TRBJ2-1 | TRBV6-5 | - | TGTGCCAGCATCGAGGGAGGTGAGCAGTTCTTC | CASIEGGEQFF